This T cell receptor (beta chain) originates from a study of blood T cell repertoires in COVID-19 (dated by TCRdb to 2018 to 2021). In the study overall: Samples covering the acute and convalescent phases of COVID-19 were provided by collaborators in the United States, Italy and Spain. The prospective study material was composed of cDNA or gDNA derived from T cells, B-cell-depleted T cells, or PBMCs. Deeply sampled blood TCRbeta repertoires from subjects exposed to, actively infected with, or recovered from COVID-19 were included in the dataset. A freely available public database, intended as a resource for researchers studying the immune response to SARS-CoV-2, is where the repertoires were released. The samples were drawn from the first 160 participants of the ongoing ImmuneRACE study and from 1,254 subjects provided by 6 global collaborators. Sample metadata almost always included a de-identified subject ID, COVID-19 status, age in years and sex. Where available, HLA class I and class II types were obtained from metadata supplied by the sample provider rather than from assay-based typing.

Whole blood was collected in K2EDTA tubes by collaborating institutions according to the institutions' own protocols. For TCRbeta analysis, collaborators shipped samples in one of three forms: frozen whole blood, isolated PBMCs, or DNA extracted from either of those sample types. TCRbeta CDR3 regions were amplified from genomic DNA using the immunoSEQ Assay, a bias-controlled multiplex PCR. Turning to the authors' computational methods: Nucleated cell counts per sample were estimated from amplification of reference gene primers within the assay. To quantify the absolute abundance of each unique TCRbeta CDR3 rearrangement, sequence reads were collapsed and filtered. For each sample, productive Simpson clonality was calculated as the square root of Simpson's diversity index across productive rearrangements. Not all clones reach the TCRdb copy of this immuneACCESS table, which keeps in-frame sequences only. Checked studies attribute under half of the gap to unresolved V genes and leave the rest unexplained. The V and J calls and clone size are taken from that table; D and trimming were inferred from the DNA. The sample records roughly 150,000 clones, under 90% of which are singletons. The top ten clonotypes cover around 2.1% of the sample.

About this clone: Its antigen remains undetermined. No much larger clonotype is one base removed from it; base qualities were not supplied.

What the study reported, not specific to this receptor: How much clinical and demographic metadata was included differed by source and by participant, and the metadata was provided uncurated.

This clonotype was obtained from an elderly woman with acute or convalescent COVID-19. Source material: peripheral blood.

The nucleotide sequence is given as TGCGCCAGCAGCCAGGGGGGATCGATGGGAAGGGAAAAACTGTTTTTT. Protein translation: CASSQGGSMGREKLFF. This chain joins TRBV5-1 to TRBJ1-4, with 7 bases aligning to TRBD1. The CDR3 runs 16 residues from the cysteine to the phenylalanine. Just CDR3 DNA is preserved here, 48 bases in frame from base 1. Germline trimming: 4 bases from V, 8 bases from J; junction bases outside gene matches: 14. Sequences SGHRS (CDR1) and YFSETQ (CDR2) are obtained from the germline V gene.